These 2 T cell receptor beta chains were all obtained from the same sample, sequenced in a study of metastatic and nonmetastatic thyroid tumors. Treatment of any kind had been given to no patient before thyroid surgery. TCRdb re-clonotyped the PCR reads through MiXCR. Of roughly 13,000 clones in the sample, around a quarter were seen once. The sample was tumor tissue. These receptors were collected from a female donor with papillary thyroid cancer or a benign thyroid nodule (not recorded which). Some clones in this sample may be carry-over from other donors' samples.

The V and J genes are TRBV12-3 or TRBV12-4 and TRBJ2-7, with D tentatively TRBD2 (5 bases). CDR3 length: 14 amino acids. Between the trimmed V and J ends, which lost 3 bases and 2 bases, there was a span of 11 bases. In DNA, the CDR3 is TGTGCCAGCAGTTTGAATTACGGGACCTACGAGCAGTACTTC. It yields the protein CASSLNYGTYEQYF.

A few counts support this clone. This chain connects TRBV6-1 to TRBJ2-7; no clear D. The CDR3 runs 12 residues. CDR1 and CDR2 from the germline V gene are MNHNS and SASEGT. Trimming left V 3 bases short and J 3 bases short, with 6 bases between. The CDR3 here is CASSDWGYEQYF. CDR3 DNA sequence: TGTGCCAGCAGTGATTGGGGCTACGAGCAGTACTTC.